This entry describes one T cell receptor (beta chain). Produced via immunoSEQ multiplex PCR; TCRdb's table is partial and in-frame only. The sample consists of 12,000 to 15,000 clones, around 85% of them appearing once. Germline V lookup: CDR1 PRHDT, CDR2 FYEKMQ (reference sequence). The length of the CDR3 is 17 residues. The germline V and J ends were trimmed by 4 bases and 0 bases, with 19 bases remaining between them. The sample belongs to a study of high-grade serous ovarian cancer treatment subgroups. Tumor samples were taken before definitive surgery or chemotherapy. The chain combines TRBV13 with TRBJ2-7, with D possibly TRBD1 on 6 matching bases. This clonotype originated in a human donor with high-grade serous ovarian cancer. The material sequenced was tumor tissue. CDR3 nucleotides: TGTGCCAGCAGCTACAGGGAGATCCTCATGCGCTCCTACGAGCAGTACTTC. Amino acid sequence: CASSYREILMRSYEQYF.